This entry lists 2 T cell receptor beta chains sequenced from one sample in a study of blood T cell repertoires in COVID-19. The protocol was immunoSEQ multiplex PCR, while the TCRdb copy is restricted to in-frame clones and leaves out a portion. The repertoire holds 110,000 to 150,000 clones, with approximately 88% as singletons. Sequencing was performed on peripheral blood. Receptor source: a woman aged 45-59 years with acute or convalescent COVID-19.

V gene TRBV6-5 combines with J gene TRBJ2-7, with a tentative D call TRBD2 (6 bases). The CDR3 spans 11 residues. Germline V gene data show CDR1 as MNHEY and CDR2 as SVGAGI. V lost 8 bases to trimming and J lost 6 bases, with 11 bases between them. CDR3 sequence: CASGGSREQYF. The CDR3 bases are TGTGCCAGCGGGGGGAGTCGCGAGCAGTACTTC.

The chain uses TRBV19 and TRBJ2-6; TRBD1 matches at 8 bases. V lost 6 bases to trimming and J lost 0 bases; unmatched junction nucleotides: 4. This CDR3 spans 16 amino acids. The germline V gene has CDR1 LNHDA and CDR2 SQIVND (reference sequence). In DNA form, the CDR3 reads TGTGCCAGTAGATGGACAGGGCGCTCTGGGGCCAACGTCCTGACTTTC. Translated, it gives CASRWTGRSGANVLTF. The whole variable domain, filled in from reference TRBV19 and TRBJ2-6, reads DGGITQSPKYLFRKEGQNVTLSCEQNLNHDAMYWYRQDPGQGLRLIYYSQIVNDFQKGDIAEGYSVSREKKESFPLTVTSAQKNPTAFYLCASRWTGRSGANVLTFGAGSRLTVL.